These 20 T cell receptor beta chains were sequenced from one sample in a study of immune evolution from preneoplasia to lung adenocarcinoma (dated by TCRdb to the early 2020s). Library construction relied on the immunoSEQ multiplex PCR assay. The table was pulled from immuneACCESS by TCRdb, which kept in-frame rearrangements only. Such tables lose some clones; where checked, under half of the loss comes from unresolved V genes, and the rest has no known cause. Within this sample are a few thousand clones, with roughly 77% of them counted one time only. The ten largest clonotypes hold less than 25% of the sample. The material sequenced was FFPE adjacent normal lung tissue. These receptors were taken from a person aged 55-80 years with lung adenocarcinoma.

The rearrangement uses TRBV27 and TRBJ2-1, with 11 nucleotides matching TRBD2. J gave up 7 bases and V 5 bases, and 10 bases lay outside the gene matches. CDR3 size: 16 residues. CDR1 is MNHEY and CDR2 is SMNVEV in the germline V gene (reference sequence). CDR3 coding DNA: TGTGCCAGCAGTCCTAAAGGTAGCGGGAGGGGGAATGAGCAGTTCTTC. It yields the protein CASSPKGSGRGNEQFF.

This chain links TRBV28 with TRBJ2-7; 10 nucleotides align to TRBD1. Per the germline V gene, CDR1 is MDHEN and CDR2 is SYDVKM. This CDR3 comprises 15 residues. The V segment lost 4 bases and the J segment 5 bases; nucleotides outside the gene matches: 8. CDR3 nucleotides: TGTGCCAGCAGTTCCGAAGGGACAGGGGAGCACGAGCAGTACTTC. Protein sequence: CASSSEGTGEHEQYF. Full variable domain (outside the CDR3, taken from reference TRBV28 and TRBJ2-7): DVKVTQSSRYLVKRTGEKVFLECVQDMDHENMFWYRQDPGLGLRLIYFSYDVKMKEKGDIPEGYSVSREKKERFSLILESASTNQTSMYLCASSSEGTGEHEQYFGPGTRLTVT.

The chain has TRBV5-1 and TRBJ2-3, with a weak D call TRBD2 (6 bases). With 1 base removed from V and 1 base from J, the gap between germline ends came to 7 bases. Per the germline V gene, CDR1 is SGHRS and CDR2 is YFSETQ. The CDR3 is 14 amino acids. CDR3 protein: CASSLSSGTDTQYF. CDR3 nucleotides: TGCGCCAGCAGCTTGTCTAGCGGCACAGATACGCAGTATTTT.

This chain connects TRBV30 to TRBJ2-6; no reliable D call. The CDR3 has 15 residues. Trimming stripped 3 bases from V and 2 bases from J, with 11 bases between. Germline-derived CDR1 and CDR2 are GTSNPN and SVGIG (reference sequence). This CDR3 reads CAWRWSGTGANVLTF. CDR3 nucleotides: TGTGCCTGGAGATGGTCGGGTACTGGGGCCAACGTCCTGACTTTC.

This sequence joins TRBV6-5 and TRBJ1-2; D might be TRBD1 (5 bases). Germline CDR1 and CDR2: MNHEY and SVGAGI. This CDR3 is built from 15 residues. V was pared by 0 bases and J by 8 bases, with 16 bases between. The CDR3 nucleotides read TGTGCCAGCAGTTACTCGAGAGGGGCAGTACACGGCTACACCTTC. Residues: CASSYSRGAVHGYTF.

The chain couples TRBV12-5 to TRBJ1-1; D perhaps matches TRBD1 (6 bases). CDR1 LGHNT and CDR2 FRNRAP come from the germline V gene. The CDR3 consists of 14 residues. V was clipped by 7 bases and J by 6 bases, with 18 bases between them. The DNA for the CDR3 is TGTGCTAGTGCCCTGGGGGGCAGGGCCTCTGAAGCTTTCTTT. Translation: CASALGGRASEAFF.

The chain is built from TRBV28 and TRBJ2-7; 9 positions match TRBD2. CDR1 MDHEN and CDR2 SYDVKM come from the germline V gene. CDR3 length equals 18 residues. Trimming took 5 bases from V and 2 from J; bases not matched to a gene: 16. CDR3 residues: CASSTRTSVKSTAYEQYF. The CDR3 DNA is TGTGCCAGCAGTACAAGGACTAGCGTGAAGTCGACCGCCTACGAGCAGTACTTC. The entire variable domain, with the rest obtained from reference TRBV28 and TRBJ2-7, is as follows: DVKVTQSSRYLVKRTGEKVFLECVQDMDHENMFWYRQDPGLGLRLIYFSYDVKMKEKGDIPEGYSVSREKKERFSLILESASTNQTSMYLCASSTRTSVKSTAYEQYFGPGTRLTVT.

In DNA form, the CDR3 reads TGTGCCAGCTCTCCGACTAGCGCAGATACGCAGTATTTT. This sequence encodes CASSPTSADTQYF. The chain has TRBV18 and TRBJ2-3, with TRBD2 matching over 8 bases. The ends lost 6 bases at V and 4 bases at J; junction bases unmatched: 3. The CDR3 loop spans 13 amino acids. In germline, CDR1 is KGHSH, CDR2 LQKENI.

This clone was counted a single time. V and J are TRBV29-1 and TRBJ2-1; a weak D match, TRBD2 (6 bases). Germline CDR1 SQVTM, CDR2 ANQGSEA. The CDR3 contains 12 residues. The germline V and J ends were trimmed by 7 bases and 7 bases, with 14 bases remaining between them. DNA of the CDR3: TGCAGCGGGAGGGGCGGAGAGAATGAGCAGTTCTTC. This gives the protein CSGRGGENEQFF.

The V and J genes are TRBV6-5 and TRBJ1-2; D uncertain. The V end lost 7 bases, the J end lost 6 bases, and 15 bases lay between the germline ends. Germline V lookup: CDR1 MNHEY, CDR2 SVGAGI. The CDR3 is 13 residues long. CDR3 bases: TGTGCCAGCATTCTATATTGGGGTGATGGCTACACCTTC. It specifies CASILYWGDGYTF.

This clone appeared a single time. This chain connects TRBV4-1 to TRBJ1-1, with D perhaps matching TRBD1 (5 bases). The CDR3 extends over 15 amino acids. CDR1 is MGHRA and CDR2 is YSYEKL in the germline V gene. The germline V and J ends were trimmed by 4 bases and 0 bases, with 12 bases remaining between them. CDR3 in DNA: TGCGCCAGCAGCCCAGGTCGGGGACTGAACACTGAAGCTTTCTTT. Its protein is CASSPGRGLNTEAFF.

The rearrangement joins TRBV7-9 to TRBJ1-4; D is unresolved. V lost 5 bases to trimming and J lost 8 bases, with 9 bases between them. The CDR3 extends over 12 amino acids. From germline, CDR1 is SEHNR and CDR2 FQNEAQ (reference sequence). The CDR3 spells CASSPGVEKLFF. DNA for the CDR3: TGTGCCAGCAGCCCAGGTGTAGAAAAACTGTTTTTT.

This chain links TRBV7-8 with TRBJ1-1; TRBD1 matches at 7 bases. Germline lookup yields CDR1 SGHVS and CDR2 FQNEAQ. CDR3 size: 15 residues. The V segment lost 6 bases and the J segment 1 base; nucleotides outside the gene matches: 8. The CDR3 sequence is CASRPPRGGNTEAFF. The CDR3 coding sequence is TGTGCCAGCAGACCCCCCAGGGGGGGGAACACTGAAGCTTTCTTT.

This clone was observed a few times. The V and J genes are TRBV2 and TRBJ1-2, with D perhaps TRBD1 (6 bases). Trimming pared 8 bases from V and 2 bases from J, leaving 15 bases between. The CDR3 consists of 14 residues. Germline lookup yields CDR1 SNHLY and CDR2 FYNNEI. The CDR3 is CASGGGGANYGYTF. The CDR3 DNA sequence: TGTGCCAGCGGGGGAGGGGGGGCCAACTATGGCTACACCTTC.

The chain links TRBV5-1 to TRBJ2-1, with D possibly TRBD2 on 5 matching bases. Germline CDR1 and CDR2: SGHRS and YFSETQ. The germline V and J ends were trimmed by 2 bases and 12 bases, with 12 bases remaining between them. The CDR3 totals 12 residues. In DNA form, the CDR3 reads TGCGCCAGCAGCTTTGAGGGTGTAGGGCAGTTCTTC. This gives the protein CASSFEGVGQFF.

The rearrangement links TRBV23-1 to TRBJ1-4; a weak D match, TRBD1 (5 bases). TRBV23-1 has ORF status, its function being uncertain. This CDR3 has 11 residues. Trimming cost V 4 bases and J 17 bases, with 14 bases left between them. The CDR3 coding sequence is TGCGCCAGCAGTCGGGGACGTAAAGGTTTTTTT. Protein: CASSRGRKGFF.

J is TRBJ2-3 and V is TRBV5-4, with D hard to call. Trimming shortened V by 1 base and J by 0 bases, and 0 bases separated the two germline ends. This CDR3 contains 12 residues. The germline gives CDR1 SGHNT, CDR2 YYREEE (reference sequence). As DNA, the CDR3 is TGTGCCAGCAGCTTGAGCACAGATACGCAGTATTTT. Protein product: CASSLSTDTQYF.

This rearrangement joins TRBV12-5 to TRBJ2-5, with a tentative D call TRBD1 (5 bases). The CDR3 spans 16 residues. Germline V gene sequence: CDR1 LGHNT, CDR2 FRNRAP. Between the trimmed V and J ends, which lost 6 bases and 0 bases, there was a span of 17 bases. The CDR3 DNA reads as TGTGCTAGTGGCCGCCCTGACAGAGAGTACCAAGAGACCCAGTACTTC. Translation: CASGRPDREYQETQYF.

This clone was recorded a few times. J is TRBJ2-5 and V is TRBV2; 9 nucleotides align to TRBD1. V was pared by 6 bases and J by 5 bases, with 4 bases of the junction left unmatched. Per germline, CDR1 SNHLY and CDR2 FYNNEI. The CDR3 runs 13 residues. CDR3 DNA: TGTGCCAGCAGACAGGGGGCGAGGGAGACCCAGTACTTC. It is translated as CASRQGARETQYF. The full variable domain, its missing parts supplied by reference TRBV2 and TRBJ2-5, is EPEVTQTPSHQVTQMGQEVILRCVPISNHLYFYWYRQILGQKVEFLVSFYNNEISEKSEIFDDQFSVERPDGSNFTLKIRSTKLEDSAMYFCASRQGARETQYFGPGTRLLVL.

This clone was observed once. V and J are TRBV5-1 and TRBJ1-1; 7 nucleotides align to TRBD1. Looked up from germline, CDR1 is SGHRS and CDR2 is YFSETQ. The junction had 3 bases not matched to a gene; V was cut back by 4 bases and J by 3 bases. The CDR3 is 13 amino acids. CDR3 region: CASSRQGDTEAFF. The DNA for the CDR3 is TGCGCCAGCAGCCGCCAGGGGGACACTGAAGCTTTCTTT.